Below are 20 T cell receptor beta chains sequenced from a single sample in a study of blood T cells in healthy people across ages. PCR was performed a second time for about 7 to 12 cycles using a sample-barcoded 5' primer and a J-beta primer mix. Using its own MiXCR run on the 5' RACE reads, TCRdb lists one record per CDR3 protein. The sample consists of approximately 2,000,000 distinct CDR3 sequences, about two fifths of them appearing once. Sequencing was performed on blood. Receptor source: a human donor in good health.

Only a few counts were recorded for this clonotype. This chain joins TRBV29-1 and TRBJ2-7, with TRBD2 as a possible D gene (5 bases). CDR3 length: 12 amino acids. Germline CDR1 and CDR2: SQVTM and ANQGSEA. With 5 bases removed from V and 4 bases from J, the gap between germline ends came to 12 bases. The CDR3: CSVTGVEYEQYF. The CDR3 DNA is TGCAGCGTTACCGGGGTCGAATACGAGCAGTACTTC.

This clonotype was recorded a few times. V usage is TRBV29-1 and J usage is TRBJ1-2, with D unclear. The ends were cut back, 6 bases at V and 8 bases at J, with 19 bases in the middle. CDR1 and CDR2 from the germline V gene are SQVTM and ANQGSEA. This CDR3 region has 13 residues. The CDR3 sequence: CSVDRAAFWGYTF. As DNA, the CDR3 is TGCAGCGTGGACCGAGCGGCCTTCTGGGGCTACACCTTC.

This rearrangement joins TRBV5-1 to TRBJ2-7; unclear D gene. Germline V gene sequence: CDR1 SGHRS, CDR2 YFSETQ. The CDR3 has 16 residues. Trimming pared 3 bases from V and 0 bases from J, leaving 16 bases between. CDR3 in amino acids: CASSSSGRISSYEQYF. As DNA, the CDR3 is TGCGCCAGCAGCTCCTCGGGCCGAATAAGCTCCTACGAGCAGTACTTC.

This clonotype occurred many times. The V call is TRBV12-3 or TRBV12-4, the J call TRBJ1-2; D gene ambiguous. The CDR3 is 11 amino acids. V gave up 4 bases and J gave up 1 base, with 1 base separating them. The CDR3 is CASSYNYGYTF. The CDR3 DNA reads TGTGCCAGCAGTTATAACTATGGCTACACCTTC.

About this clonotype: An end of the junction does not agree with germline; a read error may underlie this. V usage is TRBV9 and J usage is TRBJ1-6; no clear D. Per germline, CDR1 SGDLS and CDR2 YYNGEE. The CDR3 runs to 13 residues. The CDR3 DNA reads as TGTACCAGCAGCAAGGACGTTAATTCACCCCTCCACTTT. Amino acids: CTSSKDVNSPLHF.

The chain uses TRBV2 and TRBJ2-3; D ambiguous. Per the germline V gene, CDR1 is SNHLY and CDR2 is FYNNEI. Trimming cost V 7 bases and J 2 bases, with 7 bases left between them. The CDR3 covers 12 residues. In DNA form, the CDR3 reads TGTGCCAGCATTCTTTACACAGATACGCAGTATTTT. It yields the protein CASILYTDTQYF.

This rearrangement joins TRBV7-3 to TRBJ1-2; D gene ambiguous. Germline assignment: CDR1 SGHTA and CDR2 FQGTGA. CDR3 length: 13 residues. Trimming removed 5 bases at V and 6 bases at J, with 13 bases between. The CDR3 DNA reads TGTGCCAGCAGCCCAGGCGTCGGAAATGGCTACACCTTC. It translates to CASSPGVGNGYTF.

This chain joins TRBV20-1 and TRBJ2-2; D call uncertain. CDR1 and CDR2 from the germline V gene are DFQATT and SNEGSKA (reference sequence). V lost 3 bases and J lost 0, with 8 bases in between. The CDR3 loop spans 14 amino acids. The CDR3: CSARKLANTGELFF. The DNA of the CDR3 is TGCAGTGCTAGGAAGCTAGCGAACACCGGGGAGCTGTTTTTT.

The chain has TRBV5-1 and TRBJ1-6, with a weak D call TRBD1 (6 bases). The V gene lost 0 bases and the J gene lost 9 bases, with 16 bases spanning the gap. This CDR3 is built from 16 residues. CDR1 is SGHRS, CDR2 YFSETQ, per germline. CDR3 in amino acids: CASSLAWGAFASPLHF. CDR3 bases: TGCGCCAGCAGCTTGGCCTGGGGGGCCTTCGCTTCACCCCTCCACTTT.

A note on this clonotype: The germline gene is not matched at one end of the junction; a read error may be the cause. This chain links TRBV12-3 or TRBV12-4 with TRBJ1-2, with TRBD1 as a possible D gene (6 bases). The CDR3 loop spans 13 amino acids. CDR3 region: CACSPYRDYGYTF. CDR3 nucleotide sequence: TGTGCCTGCAGTCCCTACAGGGACTATGGCTACACCTTC.

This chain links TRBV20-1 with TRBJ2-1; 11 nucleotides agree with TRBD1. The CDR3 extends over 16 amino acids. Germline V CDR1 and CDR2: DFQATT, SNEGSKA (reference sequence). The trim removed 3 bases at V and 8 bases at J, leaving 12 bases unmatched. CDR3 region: CSASRTGGAGPDEQFF. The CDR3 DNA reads TGCAGTGCTAGCAGGACAGGGGGCGCCGGGCCGGATGAGCAGTTCTTC.

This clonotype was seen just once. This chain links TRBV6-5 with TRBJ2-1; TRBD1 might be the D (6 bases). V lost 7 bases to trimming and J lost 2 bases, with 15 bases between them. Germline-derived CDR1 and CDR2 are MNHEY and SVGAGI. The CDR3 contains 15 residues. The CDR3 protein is CASKIRDTTYNEQFF. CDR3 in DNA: TGTGCCAGCAAGATCAGGGACACGACCTACAATGAGCAGTTCTTC.

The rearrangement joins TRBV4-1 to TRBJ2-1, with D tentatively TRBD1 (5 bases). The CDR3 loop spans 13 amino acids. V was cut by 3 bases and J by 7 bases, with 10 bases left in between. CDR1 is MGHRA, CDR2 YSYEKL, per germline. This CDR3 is CASSHGAANEQFF. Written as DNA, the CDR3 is TGCGCCAGCAGCCATGGGGCCGCGAATGAGCAGTTCTTC.

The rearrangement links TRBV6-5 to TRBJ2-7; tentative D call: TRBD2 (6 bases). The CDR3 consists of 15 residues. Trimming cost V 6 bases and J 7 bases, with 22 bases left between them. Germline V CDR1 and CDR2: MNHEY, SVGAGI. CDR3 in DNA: TGTGCCAGCAGCGATGCGGGGAAAGGACTATCTGAGCAGTACTTC. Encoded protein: CASSDAGKGLSEQYF.

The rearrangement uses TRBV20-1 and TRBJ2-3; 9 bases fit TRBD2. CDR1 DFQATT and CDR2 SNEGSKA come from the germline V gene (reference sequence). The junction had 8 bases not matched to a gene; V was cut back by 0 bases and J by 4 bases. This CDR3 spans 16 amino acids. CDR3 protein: CSARDFAGGTPDTQYF. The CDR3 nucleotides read TGCAGTGCTAGAGATTTTGCGGGGGGGACACCAGATACGCAGTATTTT.

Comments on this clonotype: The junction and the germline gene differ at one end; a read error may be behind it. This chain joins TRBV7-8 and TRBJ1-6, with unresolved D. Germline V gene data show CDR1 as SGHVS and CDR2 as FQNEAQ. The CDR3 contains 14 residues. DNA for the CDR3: TGTGCCAGCGGGTCGGGCGGTTTTAATTCACCCCCCCACTTT. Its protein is CASGSGGFNSPPHF.

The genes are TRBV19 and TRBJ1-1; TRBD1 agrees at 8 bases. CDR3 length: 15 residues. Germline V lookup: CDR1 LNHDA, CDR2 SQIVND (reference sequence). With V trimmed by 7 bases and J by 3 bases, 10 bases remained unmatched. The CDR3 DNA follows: TGTGCCAGTAATGGGTTGAGGGGACAGGACACTGAAGCTTTCTTT. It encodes CASNGLRGQDTEAFF.

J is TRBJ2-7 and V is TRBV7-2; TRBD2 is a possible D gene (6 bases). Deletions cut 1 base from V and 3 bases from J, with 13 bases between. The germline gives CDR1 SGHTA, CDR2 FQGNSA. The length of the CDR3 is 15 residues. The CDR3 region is CASSLDVGGSYEQYF. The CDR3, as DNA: TGTGCCAGCAGCTTAGATGTCGGGGGAAGCTACGAGCAGTACTTC.

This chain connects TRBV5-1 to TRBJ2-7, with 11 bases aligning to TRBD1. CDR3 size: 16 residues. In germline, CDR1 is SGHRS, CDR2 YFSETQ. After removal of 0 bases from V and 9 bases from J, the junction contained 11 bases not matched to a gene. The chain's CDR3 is CASSLAGWTGGSGQYF. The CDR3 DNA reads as TGCGCCAGCAGCTTGGCCGGCTGGACAGGGGGCTCCGGGCAGTACTTC.

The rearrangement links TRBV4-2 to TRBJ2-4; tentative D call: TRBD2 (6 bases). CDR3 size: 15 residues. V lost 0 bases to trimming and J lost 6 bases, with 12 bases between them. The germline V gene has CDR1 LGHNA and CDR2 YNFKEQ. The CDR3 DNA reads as TGTGCCAGCAGCCAAGAGGAGGGCCGTCGAAACATTCAGTACTTC. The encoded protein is CASSQEEGRRNIQYF.